The entry that follows covers one T cell receptor (beta chain) sequence. This sample is drawn from a study of control samples from healthy donors and cancer patients. Sequencing used immunoSEQ multiplex PCR; TCRdb keeps in-frame clones, though not all of them. Here the sample spans tens of thousands of clones, roughly 93% being singletons. What was sequenced was PBMCs. The clonotype was recovered from a woman between 40 and 55 years old with lung cancer.

The CDR3 region has the DNA TGTGCCAGCAGCCAACCCCGAACAGGGTTACACACTGAAGCTTTCTTT. Translated, it gives CASSQPRTGLHTEAFF. The rearrangement uses TRBV3-1 (or the pseudogene TRBV3-2) and TRBJ1-1, with D possibly TRBD1 on 6 matching bases. Germline V CDR1 and CDR2: LGHDT, YNNKEL (reference sequence). CDR3 length equals 16 residues. V was clipped by 2 bases and J by 3 bases, with 16 bases between them.